This T cell receptor beta chain was retrieved from a study of control samples from healthy donors and cancer patients. This table comes from immunoSEQ multiplex PCR, and its TCRdb copy is limited to in-frame clones, with some not included. The sample consists of roughly 76,000 clones, 90% to 95% of them appearing once. The ends lost 6 bases at V and 8 bases at J; junction bases unmatched: 12. CDR3 length: 15 residues. Per the germline V gene, CDR1 is MNHEY and CDR2 is SMNVEV (reference sequence). The rearrangement joins TRBV27 to TRBJ1-4; TRBD1 matches at 7 bases. The sequence came from a young woman in good health. The sample comprised blood. The CDR3 region is CASRQRDRAGEKLFF. The CDR3 DNA sequence: TGTGCCAGCAGACAGAGAGACAGGGCGGGGGAAAAACTGTTTTTT.